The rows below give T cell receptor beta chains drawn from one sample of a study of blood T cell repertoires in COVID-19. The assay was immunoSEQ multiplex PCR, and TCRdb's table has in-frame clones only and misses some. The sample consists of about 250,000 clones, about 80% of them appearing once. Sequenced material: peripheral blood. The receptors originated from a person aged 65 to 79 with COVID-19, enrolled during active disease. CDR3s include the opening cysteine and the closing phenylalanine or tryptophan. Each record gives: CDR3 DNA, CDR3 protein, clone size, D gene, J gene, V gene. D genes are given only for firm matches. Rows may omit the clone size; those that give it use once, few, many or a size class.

TGTGCCAGCAGCTTAGAGGGGGCGAACACTGAAGCTTTCTTT,CASSLEGANTEAFF,.,TRBD1,TRBJ1-1,TRBV7-3
TGCAGCGTAACCGGGACAGAAAACCAAGAGACCCAGTACTTC,CSVTGTENQETQYF,.,TRBD1,TRBJ2-5,TRBV29-1
TGTGCCATCAGTGAGTCGGGGGGGCCAAAGCGGGAGAAACCCTACGAGCAGTACTTC,CAISESGGPKREKPYEQYF,.,TRBD2,TRBJ2-7,TRBV10-3
TGTGCCAGCAGTTCACCAGGGAGGGCTTCAACTAATGAAAAACTGTTTTTT,CASSSPGRASTNEKLFF,.,.,TRBJ1-4,TRBV28
TGTGCCAGTAGTTACCGGGGTAGTCGCACTGAAGCTTTCTTT,CASSYRGSRTEAFF,.,.,TRBJ1-1,TRBV19
TGTGCCAGCAGCAAAGCGGCAGGGCTGGGGATTTCACTGTTTTTT,CASSKAAGLGISLFF,.,.,TRBJ1-4,TRBV21-1
TGCGCCAGCAGCCAAGGGGCAGGGACTGGGGCCAACGTCCTGACTTTC,CASSQGAGTGANVLTF,.,.,TRBJ2-6,TRBV4-1
TGTGCCAGCAGTCCCCAACCGGGACAGGGTCTTGGCAATCAGCCCCAGCATTTT,CASSPQPGQGLGNQPQHF,.,TRBD1,TRBJ1-5,TRBV6-6
TGTGCCAGCGGTAGCGGGGGCAACTCCTACAATGAGCAGTTCTTC,CASGSGGNSYNEQFF,.,TRBD2,TRBJ2-1,TRBV6-6
TGTGCCAGTAGTCCGGCTGGACAGGACTACAATGAGCAGTTCTTC,CASSPAGQDYNEQFF,.,TRBD1,TRBJ2-1,TRBV19
TGTGCCAGCAGTTTAAGACTAGCGGGAACAGATACGCAGTATTTT,CASSLRLAGTDTQYF,.,TRBD2,TRBJ2-3,TRBV28
TGTGCCAGCAGTCTCGACAGGGGAACCTACGAGCAGTACTTC,CASSLDRGTYEQYF,.,TRBD1,TRBJ2-7,TRBV6-5
TGTGCCACCAGCAGAGATCAGCCCAGGTCAAGTCTAGCGGGCGGCTACACCTTC,CATSRDQPRSSLAGGYTF,.,.,TRBJ1-2,TRBV15
TGTGCCAGCAAAGGACTAGGGTGGAATGAGCAGTTCTTC,CASKGLGWNEQFF,.,TRBD2,TRBJ2-1,TRBV27
TGTGCCAGCTCTGGGGCCAATGAGCAGTTCTTC,CASSGANEQFF,once,.,TRBJ2-1,TRBV28
TGTGCCAGCACCCCTGGACAGGGGGCTTCCCTTTGGGGCTACACCTTC,CASTPGQGASLWGYTF,.,TRBD1,TRBJ1-2,TRBV6-6
TGTGCCACCAGCAGGGGACACAGTATCGAAAAACTGTTTTTT,CATSRGHSIEKLFF,.,.,TRBJ1-4,TRBV15
TGTGCCAGCAGTGAAGCGACTAGCGGGAGGCCCTGGGAGACCCAGTACTTC,CASSEATSGRPWETQYF,.,TRBD2,TRBJ2-5,TRBV2
TGTGCCAGCAGGGACAGGGGAGGAGAGCAGTACTTC,CASRDRGGEQYF,few,TRBD1,TRBJ2-7,TRBV2
TGTGCCAGCAGCGGAACTAGCGGGAGGGCCGACCCCTACGAGCAGTACTTC,CASSGTSGRADPYEQYF,.,TRBD2,TRBJ2-7,TRBV9
TGCGCCAGCAGCTTGTGGCCAGCCTACGAGCAGTACTTC,CASSLWPAYEQYF,.,.,TRBJ2-7,TRBV5-1
TGTGCCAGCAGCTTGGAGACTAGCGGGTTCTTTACCGGGGAGCTGTTTTTT,CASSLETSGFFTGELFF,.,TRBD2,TRBJ2-2,TRBV5-4
TGTGCCAGCAGCCCAATCCGGACAGCCCAAGGTTCACCCCTCCACTTT,CASSPIRTAQGSPLHF,.,.,TRBJ1-6,TRBV5-5
TGTGCCAGCAGTATACCACCGGGACAGGGTTATGGCTACACCTTC,CASSIPPGQGYGYTF,.,TRBD1,TRBJ1-2,TRBV28
TGTGCCAGCAGCTCTACCGGGACAGGGGGTACCAACTCCTACAATGAGCAGTTCTTC,CASSSTGTGGTNSYNEQFF,.,TRBD1,TRBJ2-1,TRBV7-9
TGTGCCAGTAGTATTTACAGGGGTAGTATCTACGAGCAGTACTTC,CASSIYRGSIYEQYF,few,TRBD1,TRBJ2-7,TRBV19
TGTGCCAGCAGCCAAGTACCGGGAGACTTCGAGCAGTACTTC,CASSQVPGDFEQYF,.,.,TRBJ2-7,TRBV3-1/TRBV3-2
TGTGCCAGCTCACCAAGTCAACCGGGACAGGGACTAGCGGGATTGAACTTC,CASSPSQPGQGLAGLNF,.,TRBD2,TRBJ2-7,TRBV18
TGTGCCAGCAGTTTATCAGGATTGGGTCAGCCCCAGCATTTT,CASSLSGLGQPQHF,.,.,TRBJ1-5,TRBV28
TGTGCCAGCTCACGGGCCCCTTCTAATCAGCCCCAGCATTTT,CASSRAPSNQPQHF,.,.,TRBJ1-5,TRBV18
TGTGCCAGCAGCTTGGCCGATTTCGGGACTAGCGGAGCCTACGAGCAGTACTTC,CASSLADFGTSGAYEQYF,.,TRBD2,TRBJ2-7,TRBV5-4
TGTGCCAGCACCCTAGGGGCGGCAGATACGCAGTATTTT,CASTLGAADTQYF,.,.,TRBJ2-3,TRBV2
TGTGCCAGCAGCCGAATAAGCGGGCCGAGCTCCTACAATGAGCAGTTCTTC,CASSRISGPSSYNEQFF,.,.,TRBJ2-1,TRBV11-2
TGTGCCAGCAGTTATGCAGGGGCTCCCTCCTACGAGCAGTACTTC,CASSYAGAPSYEQYF,.,.,TRBJ2-7,TRBV6-2/TRBV6-3
TGTGCCAGCAGCCAGGGGGCTAGGGGCTGGGATGAGCAGTTCTTC,CASSQGARGWDEQFF,.,TRBD1,TRBJ2-1,TRBV11-2
TGTGCCAGCACCCGGGACAGGGGGCCGGGCACTGAAGCTTTCTTT,CASTRDRGPGTEAFF,once,TRBD1,TRBJ1-1,TRBV28
TGTGCCAGCTCACCCCAGGGGGGAAACAATGAGCAGTTCTTC,CASSPQGGNNEQFF,.,.,TRBJ2-1,TRBV18
TGTGCCAGCTCACCACCCCGGGGGACCCGGGGGGAGACCCAGTACTTC,CASSPPRGTRGETQYF,.,.,TRBJ2-5,TRBV18
TGTGCCAGCACCCACGCGGCAGGGGGCTTGGGTGGCTACACCTTC,CASTHAAGGLGGYTF,.,TRBD1,TRBJ1-2,TRBV7-9
TGTGCCAGCAGCTTGCGCGGTGAGCAGTTCTTC,CASSLRGEQFF,.,.,TRBJ2-1,TRBV5-5
TGTGCCAGCAGTTACGCGGGACTCTCCCAGCATTTT,CASSYAGLSQHF,few,.,TRBJ1-5,TRBV6-2/TRBV6-3
TGCGCCAGCAGCCAAGACCGAGACGGGGTCTACAATGAGCAGTTCTTC,CASSQDRDGVYNEQFF,once,.,TRBJ2-1,TRBV4-3
TGTGCCAGCAGCCGAGGTGGGGGGGAGAATCAGCCCCAGCATTTT,CASSRGGGENQPQHF,.,.,TRBJ1-5,TRBV7-8
TGCGCCAGCAGCCAAGATCTCCAACGGCGGACAGCTGCAACTAATGAAAAACTGTTTTTT,CASSQDLQRRTAATNEKLFF,once,.,TRBJ1-4,TRBV4-1
TGTGCCATCAGTGAGCGACAGGGGGCGAATCAGCCCCAGCATTTT,CAISERQGANQPQHF,.,TRBD1,TRBJ1-5,TRBV10-3
TGTGCCAGCAGCCCTGGGGCAGAAAAGCAGTTCTTC,CASSPGAEKQFF,.,.,TRBJ2-1,TRBV7-9
TGCGCCAGCAGCCTCGACTTTCAGAGGAACACTGAAGCTTTCTTT,CASSLDFQRNTEAFF,.,.,TRBJ1-1,TRBV5-1
TGTGCCAGCAGTACCGCCCCAGCGGGGGGGCCGGGAGAGCAGTTCTTC,CASSTAPAGGPGEQFF,.,TRBD2,TRBJ2-1,TRBV5-4
TGTGCCACCAGCAGACAACTCATGACAACGTCAAAGGCATATGGCTACACCTTC,CATSRQLMTTSKAYGYTF,.,.,TRBJ1-2,TRBV15
TGTGCCAGCAGCTTAGCGATACCGGGACAGGGGAATTCACCCCTCCACTTT,CASSLAIPGQGNSPLHF,.,TRBD1,TRBJ1-6,TRBV7-8
TGTGCCAGCAGAAGTGGTGGAGTTAGCAATCAGCCCCAGCATTTT,CASRSGGVSNQPQHF,.,.,TRBJ1-5,TRBV6-5
TGCGCCAGCAGCCAAGATTGGACTAGCGGGAGGAACAATGAGCAGTTCTTC,CASSQDWTSGRNNEQFF,.,TRBD2,TRBJ2-1,TRBV4-3
TGTGCCAGCAGCCGAGGACTAGCGGGAGCCCCCTACAATGAGCAGTTCTTC,CASSRGLAGAPYNEQFF,.,TRBD2,TRBJ2-1,TRBV7-3
TGTGCCAGCAGTTTATCCCCGACAGGGGGTAATCAGCCCCAGCATTTT,CASSLSPTGGNQPQHF,.,TRBD1,TRBJ1-5,TRBV27
TGTGCCAGCAGCGCGAACAGGGACAATGAGCAGTTCTTC,CASSANRDNEQFF,.,.,TRBJ2-1,TRBV7-9
TGTGCCAGCAGTGAACCGGGGGTTGAGAACACTGAAGCTTTCTTT,CASSEPGVENTEAFF,.,.,TRBJ1-1,TRBV2